The 20 T cell receptor beta chains in this list originate from one sample, sequenced in a study of CD8 T cells in ankylosing spondylitis. Study outcomes and limitations: There was a TCR beta motif, made of eight highly homologous variants, that appeared characteristic of ankylosing spondylitis blood.

Their antigens remain unidentified. MiXCR was run by TCRdb on the 5' RACE reads, yielding one entry per CDR3 protein. The top ten clones hold roughly 14% of a sample with approximately 300,000 distinct CDR3 sequences, 6.5% to 10% of them seen once. Sequencing input: blood, either unsorted or a sorted T cell fraction (not recorded which). The receptor source for this set is a male donor with ankylosing spondylitis.

This clonotype was seen at least ten times. The chain couples TRBV7-8 to TRBJ2-7, with D tentatively TRBD2 (5 bases). The CDR3 covers 13 residues. Germline lookup yields CDR1 SGHVS and CDR2 FQNEAQ. The germline V and J ends were trimmed by 2 bases and 6 bases, with 11 bases remaining between them. The CDR3 loop is CASSLPSSSEQYF. The CDR3, as DNA: TGTGCCAGCAGCTTACCCTCTAGCAGCGAGCAGTACTTC.

The rearrangement uses TRBV12-3 or TRBV12-4 and TRBJ2-1; 7 bases are a match to TRBD1. The V segment lost 3 bases and the J segment 6 bases; nucleotides outside the gene matches: 14. This CDR3 is built from 17 residues. The CDR3 nucleotides are TGTGCCAGCAGTTTTGTCAGGGGGACAAAGGTTTTCAATGAGCAGTTCTTC. Encoded protein: CASSFVRGTKVFNEQFF.

This clonotype came up a few times. The gene calls are TRBV12-3 or TRBV12-4 and TRBJ1-1; D is uncertain. The CDR3 consists of 13 residues. V lost 4 bases and J lost 4, with 10 bases in between. The CDR3 DNA sequence: TGTGCCAGCAGTTACGGCCAAGCCACTGAAGCTTTCTTT. Amino acids: CASSYGQATEAFF.

This clonotype was seen many times. The chain has TRBV29-1 and TRBJ2-2, with a tentative D call TRBD2 (5 bases). The CDR3 has 11 residues. Germline assignment: CDR1 SQVTM and CDR2 ANQGSEA. Trimming cost V 6 bases and J 4 bases, with 6 bases left between them. The CDR3 sequence: CSVRATGELFF. The CDR3 DNA is TGCAGCGTGAGGGCCACCGGGGAGCTGTTTTTT.

This clonotype was recorded many times. In DNA form, the CDR3 reads TGTGCCACCAGCAGAGATATCCCCGACAGATCCTACGAGCAGTACTTC. Translating gives CATSRDIPDRSYEQYF. The genes are TRBV15 and TRBJ2-7, with D possibly TRBD1 on 5 matching bases. CDR3 length equals 16 residues. V lost 0 bases and J lost 1, with 13 bases in between. Germline lookup yields CDR1 LNHNV and CDR2 YYDKDF (reference sequence).

The sample holds many counts of this clonotype. The chain combines TRBV6-1 with TRBJ2-7, with D possibly being TRBD1 or TRBD2 (5 bases each). Germline lookup yields CDR1 MNHNS and CDR2 SASEGT. V was pared by 5 bases and J by 0 bases, with 17 bases between. This CDR3 spans 16 amino acids. DNA of the CDR3: TGTGCCAGCAGTATAGTCCGGGACGCAAGCTCCTACGAGCAGTACTTC. The encoded protein is CASSIVRDASSYEQYF.

This clonotype has a handful of counts. The J gene is TRBJ2-7, the V gene TRBV5-1, with D possibly TRBD1 on 5 matching bases. CDR1 is SGHRS, CDR2 YFSETQ, per germline. V gave up 5 bases and J gave up 0 bases, with 12 bases separating them. The CDR3 spans 14 residues. In nucleotides, the CDR3 is TGCGCCAGCAGAGGGGTCGCTAGCTCCTACGAGCAGTACTTC. Translation: CASRGVASSYEQYF. Drawing the rest from reference TRBV5-1 and TRBJ2-7, the complete variable domain is KAGVTQTPRYLIKTRGQQVTLSCSPISGHRSVSWYQQTPGQGLQFLFEYFSETQRNKGNFPGRFSGRQFSNSRSEMNVSTLELGDSALYLCASRGVASSYEQYFGPGTRLTVT.

In its sample, this clonotype was seen a few times. V gene TRBV7-2 combines with J gene TRBJ2-5, with D maybe TRBD2 (5 bases). Germline V gene sequence: CDR1 SGHTA, CDR2 FQGNSA. Deletions cut 2 bases from V and 1 base from J, with 17 bases between. The CDR3 loop spans 17 amino acids. Here the CDR3 DNA reads TGTGCCAGCAGCTTACAACCCTTCTTCGGGATCCAAGAGACCCAGTACTTC. This codes for CASSLQPFFGIQETQYF. The whole variable domain, remainder taken from reference TRBV7-2 and TRBJ2-5, is GAGVSQSPSNKVTEKGKDVELRCDPISGHTALYWYRQSLGQGLEFLIYFQGNSAPDKSGLPSDRFSAERTGGSVSTLTIQRTQQEDSAVYLCASSLQPFFGIQETQYFGPGTRLLVL.

At least ten counts were recorded for this clonotype. The chain joins TRBV12-3 or TRBV12-4 to TRBJ1-4, with D perhaps matching TRBD1 (6 bases). The CDR3 is 18 residues long. Between the trimmed V and J ends, which lost 4 bases and 3 bases, there was a span of 21 bases. The CDR3 here is CASSSTVGWGAPNEKLFF. CDR3 bases: TGTGCCAGCAGTTCCACCGTAGGATGGGGGGCGCCTAATGAAAAACTGTTTTTT.

This clonotype has a count of ten or more. The V gene is TRBV20-1, the J gene TRBJ2-5; D uncertain. Germline loops: CDR1 DFQATT, CDR2 SNEGSKA (reference sequence). CDR3 size: 14 residues. Trimming shortened V by 4 bases and J by 0 bases, and 12 bases separated the two germline ends. In DNA, the CDR3 is TGCAGTGCTATTGTAAGCCTCTACCAAGAGACCCAGTACTTC. Amino acid sequence: CSAIVSLYQETQYF.

The chain is built from TRBV5-1 and TRBJ2-1; 9 nucleotides agree with TRBD2. The V gene end was trimmed by 7 bases and the J gene end by 4 bases; junction bases not matched to a gene: 9. From germline, CDR1 is SGHRS and CDR2 YFSETQ. This CDR3 spans 15 amino acids. The CDR3 reads CASDSDSGSYNEQFF. The CDR3, as DNA: TGCGCCAGCGATAGTGATAGCGGGAGTTACAATGAGCAGTTCTTC.

CDR3 DNA: TGTGCCAGCAAGCTCACAACAGTTCAACAGCCCCAGCATTTT. Amino acid sequence: CASKLTTVQQPQHF. This chain joins TRBV5-6 and TRBJ1-5, with unresolved D. V was shortened by 6 bases and J by 7 bases, with 17 bases between the two germline ends. This CDR3 contains 14 residues. Germline V lookup: CDR1 SGHDT, CDR2 YYEEEE.

This clonotype was recorded a few times. V gene TRBV29-1 combines with J gene TRBJ2-1, with D hard to call. Per the germline V gene, CDR1 is SQVTM and CDR2 is ANQGSEA. Trimming took off 7 bases at V and 10 bases at J, with 14 bases between the two ends. The CDR3 extends over 11 amino acids. CDR3 amino acids: CSAYRSQEQFF. The CDR3 DNA sequence: TGCAGCGCTTACCGGTCACAGGAGCAGTTCTTC.

This clonotype was observed many times. J is TRBJ1-1 and V is TRBV5-1; D gene unclear. Germline CDR1 is SGHRS and CDR2 is YFSETQ. Trimming removed 3 bases from V and 1 base from J, with 7 bases in between. This CDR3 has 13 residues. The CDR3 is CASSSLPNTEAFF. CDR3 nucleotide sequence: TGCGCCAGCAGCTCGCTTCCGAACACTGAAGCTTTCTTT.

The chain is built from TRBV10-3 and TRBJ1-5, with no clear D. Germline V lookup: CDR1 ENHRY, CDR2 SYGVKD. V was shortened by 8 bases and J by 7 bases, with 3 bases between the two germline ends. The CDR3 totals 9 residues. The CDR3 region is CAIFQPQHF. Here the CDR3 DNA reads TGTGCCATCTTCCAGCCCCAGCATTTT.

As to this clonotype: A single base separates this from a much larger clone, so it may be a read error. The chain employs TRBV4-3 and TRBJ2-1; D call uncertain. This CDR3 is 18 amino acids long. Germline CDR1 is LGHNA and CDR2 is YSLEER. Trimming shortened V by 1 base and J by 2 bases, and 18 bases separated the two germline ends. The CDR3 coding sequence is TGCGCCAGCAGCCAAGGCCCACCAGCGCTCTACCCCTACAATGAGCAGTTCTTC. It codes for CASSQGPPALYPYNEQFF.

This clonotype was found many times. This rearrangement joins TRBV7-2 to TRBJ2-5; tentatively, D is TRBD1 (6 bases). The CDR3 is 15 amino acids. The V and J ends lost 3 bases and 1 base respectively, with 12 bases between them. Germline V gene data show CDR1 as SGHTA and CDR2 as FQGNSA. CDR3 nucleotides: TGTGCCAGCAGCTTTTTTTCGACAGGCCAAGAGACCCAGTACTTC. Its protein is CASSFFSTGQETQYF.

The chain links TRBV20-1 to TRBJ2-1, with 13 bases aligning to TRBD2. The germline gives CDR1 DFQATT, CDR2 SNEGSKA (reference sequence). This CDR3 is built from 15 residues. Germline trimming cut 3 bases from V and 8 bases from J; bases unmatched to any gene: 7. The DNA of the CDR3 is TGCAGTGCTAGGCATACTAGCGGGAGGGCCGATGAGCAGTTCTTC. Protein: CSARHTSGRADEQFF.

This clonotype has just a few counts. This chain connects TRBV20-1 to TRBJ1-2; D is possibly TRBD1 (5 bases). V lost 1 base, J lost 4 bases, and 22 bases lay in between. The CDR3 has 17 amino acids. Germline values: CDR1 DFQATT, CDR2 SNEGSKA (reference sequence). This CDR3 is CSARVQASLSQGYGYTF. Here the CDR3 DNA reads TGCAGTGCTAGAGTACAGGCGTCGCTGAGCCAGGGCTATGGCTACACCTTC.

This clonotype was picked up a small number of times. The rearrangement links TRBV6-2 or TRBV6-3 to TRBJ1-2, with 7 bases identical to TRBD1. CDR1 is MNHEY and CDR2 is SVGEGT in the germline V gene. The CDR3 covers 15 residues. J gave up 6 bases and V 0 bases, and 7 bases lay outside the gene matches. CDR3 nucleotide sequence: TGTGCCAGCAGTTACTCGGGCAGGGGGAGCGATGGCTACACCTTC. It codes for CASSYSGRGSDGYTF.